This paragraph reports one T cell receptor beta chain. The data belong to a study of blood T cell repertoires in COVID-19. Study-level information: COVID-19 samples, acute and convalescent, were from the United States, Italy and Spain. PBMCs, B-cell-depleted T cells, or T cells provided the cDNA or gDNA that made up the material.

Per the original methods: Estimates of nucleated cell counts were drawn from the amplification of reference gene primers. Only in-frame clones appear in the TCRdb table, and some are missing; sequencing was by immunoSEQ multiplex PCR. V and J calls and clone size follow that table, whereas D and trimming were derived from the DNA. The repertoire holds roughly 220,000 clones, with about 88% as singletons. The V segment lost 4 bases and the J segment 4 bases; nucleotides outside the gene matches: 8. The CDR3 consists of 16 residues. CDR1 is SGHRS, CDR2 YFSETQ, per germline. The sequenced sample was peripheral blood. This TCR derives from a man aged 55 to 70 with acute or convalescent COVID-19. The chain combines TRBV5-1 with TRBJ2-5; 12 bases are shared with TRBD2. The CDR3 DNA sequence: TGCGCCAGCAGCGGGCGGACTAGCGGGACCCGAGAGACCCAGTACTTC. As protein: CASSGRTSGTRETQYF. The whole variable domain, remainder taken from reference TRBV5-1 and TRBJ2-5, is KAGVTQTPRYLIKTRGQQVTLSCSPISGHRSVSWYQQTPGQGLQFLFEYFSETQRNKGNFPGRFSGRQFSNSRSEMNVSTLELGDSALYLCASSGRTSGTRETQYFGPGTRLLVL.